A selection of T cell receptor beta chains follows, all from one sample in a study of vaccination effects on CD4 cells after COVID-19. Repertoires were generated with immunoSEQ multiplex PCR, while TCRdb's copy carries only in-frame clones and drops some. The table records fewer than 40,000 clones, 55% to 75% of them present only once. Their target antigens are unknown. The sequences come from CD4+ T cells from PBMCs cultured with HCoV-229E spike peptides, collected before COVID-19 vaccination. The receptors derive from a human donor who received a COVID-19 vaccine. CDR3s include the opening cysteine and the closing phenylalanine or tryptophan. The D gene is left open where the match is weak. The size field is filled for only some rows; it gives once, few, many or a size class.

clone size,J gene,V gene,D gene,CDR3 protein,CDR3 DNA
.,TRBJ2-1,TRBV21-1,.,CASSKRTSNFNEQFF,TGTGCCAGCAGCAAGCGGACTAGTAATTTCAATGAGCAGTTCTTC
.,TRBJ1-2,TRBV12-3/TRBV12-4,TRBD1,CASTRGQGGGYTF,TGTGCCAGCACCAGAGGACAGGGAGGAGGCTACACCTTC
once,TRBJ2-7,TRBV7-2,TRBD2,CASSLVSGGGSYEQYF,TGTGCCAGCAGCTTAGTTAGCGGGGGGGGCTCCTACGAGCAGTACTTC
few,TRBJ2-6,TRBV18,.,CASSPQVNSGANVLTF,TGTGCCAGCTCACCACAAGTCAACTCTGGGGCCAACGTCCTGACTTTC
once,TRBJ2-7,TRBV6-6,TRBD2,CASKRAGGIYEQYF,TGTGCCAGCAAGCGGGCGGGAGGGATCTACGAGCAGTACTTC
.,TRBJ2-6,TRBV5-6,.,CASSLEGGVSWANVLTF,TGTGCCAGCAGCTTGGAAGGCGGGGTATCCTGGGCCAACGTCCTGACTTTC
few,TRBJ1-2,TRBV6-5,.,CASILSLAYGYTF,TGTGCCAGCATCCTCAGTCTCGCCTATGGCTACACCTTC
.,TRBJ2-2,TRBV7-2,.,CASSARKGSLNTGELFF,TGTGCCAGCAGCGCTAGGAAAGGGTCCCTGAACACCGGGGAGCTGTTTTTT
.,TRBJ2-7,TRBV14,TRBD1,CASSEGAVPYEQYF,TGTGCCAGCAGTGAGGGGGCTGTCCCCTACGAGCAGTACTTC
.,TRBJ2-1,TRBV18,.,CASSPGSLREQFF,TGTGCCAGCTCACCAGGTAGTCTTCGCGAGCAGTTCTTC
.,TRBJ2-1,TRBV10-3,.,CAISDSQGDSEQFF,TGTGCCATCAGTGACTCACAGGGTGACAGTGAGCAGTTCTTC
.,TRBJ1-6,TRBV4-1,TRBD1,CASSPTGTVDNSPLHF,TGCGCCAGCAGCCCTACCGGGACAGTGGATAATTCACCCCTCCACTTT
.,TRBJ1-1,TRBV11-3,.,CASSRSQNTEAFF,TGTGCCAGCAGCCGGAGCCAGAACACTGAAGCTTTCTTT
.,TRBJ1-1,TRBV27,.,CASSRGAVNTEAFF,TGTGCCAGCAGCCGAGGGGCGGTGAACACTGAAGCTTTCTTT
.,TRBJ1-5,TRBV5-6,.,CASSLGMVNQPQHF,TGTGCCAGCAGCTTGGGGATGGTCAATCAGCCCCAGCATTTT
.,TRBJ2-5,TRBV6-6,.,CASSYSNSLQETQYF,TGTGCCAGCAGTTACTCGAATAGCCTACAAGAGACCCAGTACTTC
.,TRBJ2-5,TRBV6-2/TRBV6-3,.,CASSYRAGGQWKETQYF,TGTGCCAGCAGTTACCGGGCCGGGGGCCAATGGAAAGAGACCCAGTACTTC
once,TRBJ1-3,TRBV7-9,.,CASSYPGTIYF,TGTGCCAGCAGTTACCCCGGCACCATATATTTT
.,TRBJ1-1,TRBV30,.,CAWSRPDRDNTEAFF,TGTGCCTGGAGTCGACCGGACCGGGACAACACTGAAGCTTTCTTT
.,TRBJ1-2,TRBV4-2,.,CASSQDQGDYGYTF,TGTGCCAGCAGCCAAGACCAAGGGGACTATGGCTACACCTTC
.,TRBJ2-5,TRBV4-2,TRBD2,CASSQGLAGGAETQYF,TGTGCCAGCAGCCAAGGGCTAGCGGGAGGGGCAGAGACCCAGTACTTC
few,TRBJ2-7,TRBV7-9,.,CASSLDLTDTYEQYF,TGTGCCAGCAGCTTAGATCTGACGGATACCTACGAGCAGTACTTC
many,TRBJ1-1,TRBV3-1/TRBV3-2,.,CASSSPRTGNHTEAFF,TGTGCCAGCAGCTCACCACGGACCGGGAATCACACTGAAGCTTTCTTT
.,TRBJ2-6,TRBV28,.,CASSFAERGANVLTF,TGTGCCAGCAGTTTCGCGGAAAGAGGGGCCAACGTCCTGACTTTC
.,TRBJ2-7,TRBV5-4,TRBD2,CASSLDRGVIYEQYF,TGTGCCAGCAGCTTGGACCGGGGGGTAATTTACGAGCAGTACTTC
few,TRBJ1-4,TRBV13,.,CASSLYATNEKLFF,TGTGCCAGCAGCCTGTATGCAACTAATGAAAAACTGTTTTTT
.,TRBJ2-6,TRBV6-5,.,CASSPTPSGANVLTF,TGTGCCAGCAGTCCCACACCCTCTGGGGCCAACGTCCTGACTTTC